The rows below give T cell receptor beta chains drawn from one sample of a study of blood T cell repertoires in COVID-19. Libraries were prepared by immunoSEQ multiplex PCR; TCRdb keeps only in-frame clonotypes and omits some of them. The sample lists approximately 150,000 clones; approximately 90% were seen once. Sample: peripheral blood. All receptors come from a man aged 65 to 79 with active COVID-19. Both conserved end residues are part of each CDR3. The D gene is left open where the match is weak. The listing skips clone size in some rows; elsewhere it reads once, few, many or a size class.

clone_size: -
j_call: TRBJ2-7
v_call: TRBV5-6
d_call: TRBD2
cdr3_aa: CASSLGAGLAGRYEQYF
cdr3_nt: TGTGCCAGCAGCTTGGGGGCGGGACTAGCGGGTCGCTACGAGCAGTACTTC

clone_size: -
j_call: TRBJ2-1
v_call: TRBV6-5
d_call: -
cdr3_aa: CASSYHDEQFF
cdr3_nt: TGTGCCAGCAGTTATCATGATGAGCAGTTCTTC

clone_size: few
j_call: TRBJ2-5
v_call: TRBV7-9
d_call: -
cdr3_aa: CASGPVAEGRETQYF
cdr3_nt: TGTGCCAGCGGACCCGTAGCGGAGGGGAGGGAGACCCAGTACTTC

clone_size: -
j_call: TRBJ2-7
v_call: TRBV6-4
d_call: -
cdr3_aa: CASTWTIYEQYF
cdr3_nt: TGTGCCAGCACCTGGACTATCTACGAGCAGTACTTC

clone_size: once
j_call: TRBJ2-3
v_call: TRBV24-1
d_call: -
cdr3_aa: CATREGRTDTQYF
cdr3_nt: TGTGCCACCAGGGAGGGCCGGACAGATACGCAGTATTTT

clone_size: once
j_call: TRBJ1-1
v_call: TRBV6-5
d_call: -
cdr3_aa: CASSYGQPDTEAFF
cdr3_nt: TGTGCCAGCAGTTATGGACAGCCAGACACTGAAGCTTTCTTT

clone_size: -
j_call: TRBJ2-7
v_call: TRBV2
d_call: TRBD2
cdr3_aa: CASSAASGYSYEQYF
cdr3_nt: TGTGCCAGCAGTGCGGCTAGCGGGTACTCCTACGAGCAGTACTTC

clone_size: -
j_call: TRBJ2-2
v_call: TRBV6-1
d_call: -
cdr3_aa: CASSEALWGLVGTGELFF
cdr3_nt: TGTGCCAGCAGTGAAGCGCTCTGGGGGCTAGTTGGCACCGGGGAGCTGTTTTTT

clone_size: -
j_call: TRBJ1-1
v_call: TRBV7-2
d_call: -
cdr3_aa: CASSLEAGGYTEAFF
cdr3_nt: TGTGCCAGCAGCTTAGAGGCGGGCGGATACACTGAAGCTTTCTTT

clone_size: -
j_call: TRBJ1-1
v_call: TRBV29-1
d_call: -
cdr3_aa: CSARDSEAFF
cdr3_nt: TGCAGCGCCCGAGACAGTGAAGCTTTCTTT